A single TCR beta chain is shown here with its context. Newly diagnosed patients aged 18 to 65 had hyperthyroidism of under 2 months' duration. RNA transcripts were the template for amplifying TCR beta CDR3 regions. The primer set for the first-round RT-PCR of the TCR CDR3 was HTBI. From the multiplex PCR reads, TCRdb called clonotypes with MiXCR, one entry per CDR3 protein. The sample holds 700,000 or so distinct CDR3 sequences; less than 20% are singletons and the top ten take around 8.1%. This entry is derived from a study of T cells in Graves' hyperthyroidism and ophthalmopathy. Trimming took 2 bases from V and 5 from J; bases not matched to a gene: 1. In germline, CDR1 is LNHDA, CDR2 SQIVND (reference sequence). The CDR3 runs 15 residues.

Sample: blood. The chain carries TRBV19 and TRBJ2-3, with 13 bases aligning to TRBD2. The origin of this receptor is a man between 18 and 35 years old with Graves' hyperthyroidism. CDR3 protein: CASSIRLAGGDTQYF. The CDR3 DNA reads TGTGCCAGTAGTATAAGACTAGCGGGAGGAGATACGCAGTATTTT.